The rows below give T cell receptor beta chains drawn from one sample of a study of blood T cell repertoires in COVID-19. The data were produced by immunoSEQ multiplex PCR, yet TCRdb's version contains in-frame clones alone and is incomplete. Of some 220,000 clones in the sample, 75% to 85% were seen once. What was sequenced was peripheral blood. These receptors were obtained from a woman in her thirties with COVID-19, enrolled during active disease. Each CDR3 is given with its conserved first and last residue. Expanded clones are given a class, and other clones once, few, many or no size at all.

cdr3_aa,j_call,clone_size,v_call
CASRTTSGTGDHEQYF,TRBJ2-7,NA,TRBV6-6
CASSQEVDGAGDEQYF,TRBJ2-7,NA,TRBV4-3
CASSFETGTGGANVLTF,TRBJ2-6,NA,TRBV7-9
CASSYTRGQGQPQHF,TRBJ1-5,NA,TRBV6-2/TRBV6-3
CASSEGTGGRHTEAFF,TRBJ1-1,NA,TRBV6-1
CASRLAGVTEQFF,TRBJ2-1,NA,TRBV6-5
CASTMGQGARKDTQYF,TRBJ2-3,NA,TRBV5-4
CASSPVASTNEKLFF,TRBJ1-4,NA,TRBV4-2
CASSLTPPASTGANTDTQYF,TRBJ2-3,NA,TRBV5-1
CASRQGTDTQYF,TRBJ2-3,NA,TRBV19
CASSLELAVRETQYF,TRBJ2-5,NA,TRBV7-6
CASSRQSNTEAFF,TRBJ1-1,few,TRBV25-1
CASSLTSGRNEQFF,TRBJ2-1,NA,TRBV7-9
CASSLNGKNTEAFF,TRBJ1-1,NA,TRBV27
CASSADSKWETQYF,TRBJ2-5,NA,TRBV9
CASTDTGGRSPLHF,TRBJ1-6,NA,TRBV4-2
CASSTPGGWHTEAFF,TRBJ1-1,NA,TRBV5-8
CASSYPSEQYF,TRBJ2-7,NA,TRBV11-2
CASSLSGANYGYTF,TRBJ1-2,NA,TRBV7-8
CASSLIGGVLNYGYTF,TRBJ1-2,once,TRBV7-2
CASSFPPSWWEGETQYF,TRBJ2-5,NA,TRBV7-2
CASSPGQGLGSNSPLHF,TRBJ1-6,few,TRBV5-4
CASSLRAQGAEQYF,TRBJ2-7,NA,TRBV27
CASRPSRGGIETQYF,TRBJ2-5,NA,TRBV19
CASSASYNEQFF,TRBJ2-1,few,TRBV19
CATIQGPGELFF,TRBJ2-2,NA,TRBV2
CASSIGGAEIYGYTF,TRBJ1-2,NA,TRBV19
CASSPDRDNEQFF,TRBJ2-1,NA,TRBV5-5
CASSFRPDTQYF,TRBJ2-3,NA,TRBV28
CASSPLPGESGNTIYF,TRBJ1-3,NA,TRBV3-1/TRBV3-2
CASSRAGLGTDTQYF,TRBJ2-3,NA,TRBV5-1
CASRLTGDNSPLHF,TRBJ1-6,NA,TRBV3-1/TRBV3-2
CASSEAQGPQGETQYF,TRBJ2-5,NA,TRBV2
CASNHRDRRDYGYTF,TRBJ1-2,NA,TRBV19
CATGTGGINQPQHF,TRBJ1-5,once,TRBV24-1
CASSSSQETQYF,TRBJ2-5,NA,TRBV14
CASSLQGQGNTEAFF,TRBJ1-1,once,TRBV5-1
CASSPGSSYNEQFF,TRBJ2-1,few,TRBV2
CASSISTGMNTEAFF,TRBJ1-1,NA,TRBV19
CASSQEAGLSYNEQFF,TRBJ2-1,once,TRBV4-3
CASSPLGYESNYGYTF,TRBJ1-2,NA,TRBV7-6
CASSYRTGSVEQYF,TRBJ2-7,NA,TRBV6-6
CAWSVQGDEQYF,TRBJ2-7,NA,TRBV30
CASSLTSRGGKSSYNEQFF,TRBJ2-1,NA,TRBV7-3
CASSLTPTRVDYGYTF,TRBJ1-2,NA,TRBV11-2
CASSGQGGLSSYEQYF,TRBJ2-7,once,TRBV6-1
CASSPKGDYGYTF,TRBJ1-2,NA,TRBV6-6
CASSLLTGNGYTF,TRBJ1-2,NA,TRBV12-3/TRBV12-4
CASNLAWTDTQYF,TRBJ2-3,NA,TRBV5-5
CASSPGQTQETQYF,TRBJ2-5,NA,TRBV5-1
CASSLQGYNEQFF,TRBJ2-1,once,TRBV11-2
CASSRQGWDEQFF,TRBJ2-1,NA,TRBV12-3/TRBV12-4
CASSLGQGDGQPQHF,TRBJ1-5,once,TRBV5-1
CASSLAGSNYEQYF,TRBJ2-7,NA,TRBV5-4
CASSSAILVRDRETQYF,TRBJ2-5,NA,TRBV7-9
CASSVVASGRAKVGELFF,TRBJ2-2,NA,TRBV9
CLRGLAGSTDTQYF,TRBJ2-3,once,TRBV29-1